This T cell receptor (beta chain) derives from a study of T cell changes during pregnancy in multiple sclerosis. V lost 2 bases and J lost 7, with 14 bases in between. CDR1 is LNHDA and CDR2 is SQIVND in the germline V gene (reference sequence). The CDR3 contains 15 residues. The assay was immunoSEQ multiplex PCR, and TCRdb's table has in-frame clones only and misses some. The sample carries tens of thousands of clones, around 90% recorded once. The material sequenced was CD4+ T cells from peripheral blood mononuclear cells, taken in the second trimester of pregnancy. This rearrangement joins TRBV19 to TRBJ2-2, with D possibly TRBD2 on 5 matching bases. This clonotype was sampled from a female donor with multiple sclerosis, enrolled in a pregnancy study. This chain's CDR3 is CASSIPGRGSGELFF. The DNA for the CDR3 is TGTGCCAGTAGTATACCCGGACGGGGAAGCGGGGAGCTGTTTTTT.